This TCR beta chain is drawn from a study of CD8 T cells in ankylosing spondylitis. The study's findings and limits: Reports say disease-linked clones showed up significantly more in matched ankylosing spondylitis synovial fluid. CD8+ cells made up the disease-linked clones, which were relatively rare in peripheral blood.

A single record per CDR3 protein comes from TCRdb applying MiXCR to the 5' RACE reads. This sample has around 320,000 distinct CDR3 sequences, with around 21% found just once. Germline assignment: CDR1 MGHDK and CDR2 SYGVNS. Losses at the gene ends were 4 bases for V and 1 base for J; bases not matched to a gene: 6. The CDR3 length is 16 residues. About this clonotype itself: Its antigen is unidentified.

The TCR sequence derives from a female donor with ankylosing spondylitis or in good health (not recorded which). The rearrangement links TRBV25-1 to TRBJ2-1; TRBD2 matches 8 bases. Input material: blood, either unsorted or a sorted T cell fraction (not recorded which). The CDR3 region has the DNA TGTGCCAGCAGTGCCGGCGGGGGGCGATCCTACAATGAGCAGTTCTTC. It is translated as CASSAGGGRSYNEQFF.